Each of the 19 T cell receptor beta chains below was sequenced from the same sample in a study of blood T cell repertoires in COVID-19 (dated by TCRdb to 2018 to 2020). The library was prepared using the immunoSEQ multiplex PCR assay. The clones in this table, taken by TCRdb from immuneACCESS, are in-frame only. Not every clone is retained; where verified, under half of the shortfall comes from an unresolved V gene, and the cause of the rest is unknown. This sample comprises approximately 220,000 clones, just under 90% of them detected only once. 1.2% of the sample belongs to the ten largest clones. Material for sequencing was PBMCs or T cells enriched from blood (not recorded which). The source is a man aged 25-45 years who had recovered from COVID-19.

The gene calls are TRBV6-5 and TRBJ1-6; D possibly corresponds to TRBD1 (6 bases). Trimming cost V 5 bases and J 7 bases, with 12 bases left between them. Germline CDR1 and CDR2: MNHEY and SVGAGI. This CDR3 spans 14 amino acids. CDR3 nucleotide sequence: TGTGCCAGCAGTCCCAGGGGAAGGAATTCACCCCTCCACTTT. Translation: CASSPRGRNSPLHF.

The rearrangement uses TRBV19 and TRBJ1-4; TRBD1 aligns across 7 bases. The ends lost 5 bases at V and 4 bases at J; junction bases unmatched: 10. This CDR3 is 16 amino acids long. CDR1 and CDR2 (germline): LNHDA, SQIVND (reference sequence). In DNA, the CDR3 is TGTGCCAGTAGTCTCCTCCCAGGGGGAGGTAATGAAAAACTGTTTTTT. This translates into CASSLLPGGGNEKLFF.

The rearrangement links TRBV4-1 to TRBJ2-7; TRBD1 is a possible D gene (5 bases). Trimming stripped 1 base from V and 3 bases from J, with 7 bases between. This CDR3 is 13 amino acids long. The V gene's germline CDR1 is MGHRA and CDR2 YSYEKL. CDR3 nucleotides: TGCGCCAGCAGCCAAGTGGGGCTCTACGAGCAGTACTTC. The encoded protein is CASSQVGLYEQYF.

V gene TRBV5-1 combines with J gene TRBJ2-5; the match to TRBD2 covers 15 bases. The V gene end was trimmed by 4 bases and the J gene end by 2 bases; junction bases not matched to a gene: 6. The CDR3 runs to 17 residues. Germline values: CDR1 SGHRS, CDR2 YFSETQ. The CDR3 DNA is TGCGCCAGCAGCCGGGGACTAGCGGGGGGAAGTCAAGAGACCCAGTACTTC. It is translated as CASSRGLAGGSQETQYF. Filled out from reference TRBV5-1 and TRBJ2-5, the complete variable domain reads KAGVTQTPRYLIKTRGQQVTLSCSPISGHRSVSWYQQTPGQGLQFLFEYFSETQRNKGNFPGRFSGRQFSNSRSEMNVSTLELGDSALYLCASSRGLAGGSQETQYFGPGTRLLVL.

This rearrangement joins TRBV18 to TRBJ2-1, with 9 bases matching TRBD1. This CDR3 has 17 residues. The V and J ends lost 0 bases and 5 bases, in that order; junction bases with no gene match: 8. Germline V CDR1 and CDR2: KGHSH, LQKENI. In DNA, the CDR3 is TGTGCCAGCTCACCACCCACGGACAGGGGAATAGACAATGAGCAGTTCTTC. Translating gives CASSPPTDRGIDNEQFF.

This chain connects TRBV19 to TRBJ2-4; TRBD2 matches 8 bases. This CDR3 has 18 amino acids. Germline CDR1 is LNHDA and CDR2 is SQIVND (reference sequence). V was clipped by 5 bases and J by 2 bases; unmatched bases: 14. CDR3 in DNA: TGTGCCAGTAGTCTATACCGCTCGGGGGGGCGATCCAAAAACATTCAGTACTTC. This gives the protein CASSLYRSGGRSKNIQYF.

The chain has TRBV3-1 (or the pseudogene TRBV3-2) and TRBJ1-2; 11 positions agree with TRBD1. There are 16 residues in the CDR3. CDR1 and CDR2 from the germline V gene are LGHDT and YNNKEL (reference sequence). V shed 2 bases and J 3 bases; nucleotides not matched to a gene: 5. The chain's CDR3 is CASSQSRTGGDYGYTF. The CDR3, as DNA: TGTGCCAGCAGCCAATCCCGGACAGGGGGCGACTATGGCTACACCTTC.

DNA for the CDR3: TGCGCCAGCAGCCAAGAGACTAGCGGGACGGGGACCCAGTACTTC. It yields the protein CASSQETSGTGTQYF. This rearrangement joins TRBV4-3 to TRBJ2-5, with 11 bases aligning to TRBD2. There are 15 residues in the CDR3. The V gene end was trimmed by 0 bases and the J gene end by 7 bases; junction bases not matched to a gene: 4. Germline values: CDR1 LGHNA, CDR2 YSLEER.

The gene calls are TRBV2 and TRBJ2-7, with 13 bases lining up with TRBD2. J gave up 0 bases and V 5 bases, and 4 bases lay outside the gene matches. The CDR3 spans 16 residues. Germline CDR1 reads SNHLY; CDR2 reads FYNNEI. DNA for the CDR3: TGTGCCAGCAGTCTAACTAGCGGGAGGGTCTCCTACGAGCAGTACTTC. Translation: CASSLTSGRVSYEQYF.

V is TRBV15 and J is TRBJ2-1; TRBD2 matches 11 bases. V shed 7 bases, J shed 0 bases, and the junction held 14 bases outside the gene matches. This CDR3 is 19 amino acids long. CDR1 is LNHNV and CDR2 is YYDKDF in the germline V gene (reference sequence). CDR3 nucleotides: TGTGCCACCACGAGAGGACTAGCGGGCGGGGCGCTCTCCTACAATGAGCAGTTCTTC. This gives the protein CATTRGLAGGALSYNEQFF. Full variable domain (outside the CDR3, taken from reference TRBV15 and TRBJ2-1): DAMVIQNPRYQVTQFGKPVTLSCSQTLNHNVMYWYQQKSSQAPKLLFHYYDKDFNNEADTPDNFQSRRPNTSFCFLDIRSPGLGDTAMYLCATTRGLAGGALSYNEQFFGPGTRLTVL.

This chain uses TRBV5-1 with TRBJ1-2; TRBD1 might be the D (5 bases). The CDR3 has 17 residues. CDR1 is SGHRS, CDR2 YFSETQ, per germline. V was clipped by 0 bases and J by 8 bases, with 23 bases between them. This chain's CDR3 is CASSLAPGHSEALGYTF. DNA of the CDR3: TGCGCCAGCAGCTTGGCCCCAGGACACTCCGAGGCTTTGGGCTACACCTTC.

The V gene is TRBV28, the J gene TRBJ1-2, with D hard to call. With 7 bases removed from V and 4 bases from J, the gap between germline ends came to 13 bases. The CDR3 has 13 amino acids. Germline V gene data show CDR1 as MDHEN and CDR2 as SYDVKM. The CDR3 spells CASMAVSSYGYTF. In nucleotides, the CDR3 is TGTGCCAGCATGGCGGTGTCGAGCTATGGCTACACCTTC.

The count of this clone is one. The gene calls are TRBV5-1 and TRBJ1-2; D unresolved. CDR1 is SGHRS, CDR2 YFSETQ, per germline. The V gene lost 4 bases and the J gene lost 2 bases, with 12 bases spanning the gap. CDR3 length: 14 amino acids. CDR3 DNA sequence: TGCGCCAGCAGCCAAAACACAAAGAACTATGGCTACACCTTC. Its translation is CASSQNTKNYGYTF.

V gene TRBV5-4 combines with J gene TRBJ2-2; 12 bases are shared with TRBD2. The V gene's germline CDR1 is SGHNT and CDR2 YYREEE (reference sequence). The V and J ends lost 4 bases and 5 bases, in that order; junction bases with no gene match: 6. The CDR3 contains 16 residues. CDR3 DNA: TGTGCCAGCAGCGGGTCTAGCGGGAGGGCAACCGGGGAGCTGTTTTTT. This translates into CASSGSSGRATGELFF.

The CDR3 loop is CASRGDRADNSPLHF. The CDR3 DNA reads TGCGCCAGCAGAGGGGACAGGGCGGATAATTCACCCCTCCACTTT. The chain employs TRBV10-2 and TRBJ1-6, with TRBD1 identical over 9 bases. This CDR3 is 15 amino acids long. J lost 5 bases, V lost 6 bases, and 5 bases had no gene match. Germline V lookup: CDR1 WSHSY, CDR2 SAAADI.

The rearrangement links TRBV2 to TRBJ2-1, with TRBD1 matching 7 bases. This CDR3 region has 14 residues. Germline CDR1 SNHLY, CDR2 FYNNEI. After removal of 11 bases from V and 3 bases from J, the junction contained 10 bases not matched to a gene. CDR3 sequence: CAGVRDSRYNEQFF. The CDR3 DNA sequence: TGTGCCGGCGTCCGGGACAGTCGCTACAATGAGCAGTTCTTC.

J is TRBJ1-5 and V is TRBV9, with a weak D call TRBD1 (5 bases). V lost 0 bases to trimming and J lost 2 bases, with 9 bases between them. CDR1 SGDLS and CDR2 YYNGEE come from the germline V gene. The CDR3 is 15 amino acids. The CDR3 here is CASSVGLQGNQPQHF. CDR3 sequence (DNA): TGTGCCAGCAGCGTAGGTTTACAGGGCAATCAGCCCCAGCATTTT.

As for this clone: The junction does not match germline at one end; this may be a read error. The J gene is TRBJ1-2, the V gene TRBV7-2, with D possibly matching TRBD1 (5 bases). Germline V lookup: CDR1 SGHTA, CDR2 FQGNSA. The CDR3 totals 15 residues. DNA of the CDR3: TGTGCCAGCAGCTTATTCCAGGGCGGAATAGGCTCGCCCTTCTTC. It is translated as CASSLFQGGIGSPFF.

This clone has a handful of counts. This chain joins TRBV21-1 and TRBJ1-5; the table's D call TRBD1 went unverified against the DNA. TRBV21-1 is termed a pseudogene. The CDR3 consists of 15 residues. CDR3 residues: CASSNLGQPYQPQHF. DNA for the CDR3: TGTGCCAGCAGCAACCTGGGACAGCCCTATCAGCCCCAGCATTTT.